This T cell receptor (beta chain) was sequenced during a study of cytomegalovirus exposure and HLA in healthy donors. The PCR had 60 Vbeta and 13 Jbeta primers. Sequencing used immunoSEQ multiplex PCR; TCRdb keeps in-frame clones, though not all of them. The table records around 130,000 clones, roughly 74% of them present only once. Trimming removed 8 bases at V and 0 bases at J, with 13 bases between. From germline, CDR1 is SQVTM and CDR2 ANQGSEA. The CDR3 is made up of 14 amino acids. The TCR sequence derives from a man between 35 and 55 years old in good health and CMV-seropositive. The V gene is TRBV29-1, the J gene TRBJ2-2; no reliable D call. Sequenced: PBMCs. CDR3 residues: CSSTDKSNTGELFF. In nucleotides, the CDR3 is TGCAGCTCAACAGACAAGTCGAACACCGGGGAGCTGTTTTTT.